This TCR beta chain came from a study of T cell changes during pregnancy in multiple sclerosis. The V end lost 0 bases, the J end lost 0 bases, and 9 bases lay between the germline ends. CDR3 length: 16 residues. Germline CDR1 LGHNA, CDR2 YNFKEQ. Assay: immunoSEQ multiplex PCR; the TCRdb copy retains only in-frame clones and omits some. The sample records about 40,000 clones, 80% to 90% being singletons. The specimen comprised CD4+ T cells from peripheral blood mononuclear cells, sampled after pregnancy. This chain links TRBV4-2 with TRBJ1-5; D might be TRBD1 (6 bases). The source is a female donor with multiple sclerosis, enrolled in a pregnancy study. CDR3 in amino acids: CASSQDRGYSNQPQHF. The CDR3 DNA is TGTGCCAGCAGCCAAGATAGGGGGTATAGCAATCAGCCCCAGCATTTT.